Listed here are 9 T cell receptor beta chains from one sample, sequenced in a study of identical twins (dated by TCRdb to 2015 to 2016). The library was prepared using 5' RACE. Sequencing took place on an Illumina HiSeq 2000. Using fastp at Q25 and MiXCR, TCRdb reprocessed the public reads and kept productive beta chains. Each record represents a unique CDR3 protein, reported with the most common genes and DNA among its rows. Across this sample there are under 900,000 distinct CDR3 sequences, with 12% seen only once. Together, the top ten hold 1.5% to 2% of the sample. Another study also made use of these data, one on yellow fever vaccine responses in identical twins.

The sample consisted of PBMCs. All receptors derive from a woman aged 18 to 35 in good health.

In this sample, this clonotype turned up a few times. The chain carries TRBV29-1 and TRBJ2-1; 8 positions match TRBD1. Germline V gene sequence: CDR1 SQVTM, CDR2 ANQGSEA. V was clipped by 6 bases and J by 8 bases; unmatched bases: 15. This CDR3 has 15 residues. The CDR3 nucleotides read TGCAGCGTCGAGGGGGCGCAAGACAGGGGCTATGAGCAGTTCTTC. It specifies CSVEGAQDRGYEQFF.

This clonotype was counted ten times or more. The chain links TRBV6-1 to TRBJ1-2, with 9 bases fitting TRBD1. Unmatched junction bases numbered 12, after V lost 6 bases and J lost 4 bases. This CDR3 contains 16 residues. The germline V gene has CDR1 MNHNS and CDR2 SASEGT. As DNA, the CDR3 is TGTGCCAGCAGGAAACCCAACAGGGGGCCTAGCTATGGCTACACCTTC. This sequence encodes CASRKPNRGPSYGYTF.

This clonotype was observed a few times. The chain uses TRBV20-1 and TRBJ2-2, with D perhaps TRBD1 or TRBD2 (5 bases each). V was shortened by 1 base and J by 2 bases, with 8 bases between the two germline ends. Germline V gene sequence: CDR1 DFQATT, CDR2 SNEGSKA (reference sequence). This CDR3 has 14 residues. The CDR3 sequence is CSARGGINTGELFF. In DNA, the CDR3 is TGCAGTGCTAGAGGGGGGATTAACACCGGGGAGCTGTTTTTT.

The chain employs TRBV11-3 and TRBJ2-7, with D possibly being TRBD2 (6 bases). This CDR3 is built from 14 residues. V dropped 3 bases and J dropped 5 bases, with 14 bases sitting between them. The germline CDR1 and CDR2 sequences are SGHNT and YENEEA. CDR3 region: CASSFELAQDEQYF. CDR3 nucleotides: TGTGCCAGCAGCTTTGAACTAGCCCAGGACGAGCAGTACTTC.

This chain joins TRBV24-1 and TRBJ2-1, with no clear D. Trimming cost V 0 bases and J 0 bases, with 8 bases left between them. CDR1 and CDR2 from the germline V gene are KGHDR and SFDVKD. The length of the CDR3 is 16 residues. DNA of the CDR3: TGTGCCACCAGTGATTTGGGACCTAGCTCCTACAATGAGCAGTTCTTC. This codes for CATSDLGPSSYNEQFF.

J is TRBJ2-3 and V is TRBV2; 10 nucleotides agree with TRBD2. The germline V gene encodes CDR1 SNHLY and CDR2 FYNNEI. The V and J ends lost 8 bases and 0 bases, in that order; junction bases with no gene match: 17. The CDR3 loop spans 19 amino acids. Here the CDR3 reads CASCFSTSGIVTSTDTQYF. DNA of the CDR3: TGTGCCAGCTGTTTTAGTACTAGCGGGATCGTTACTAGCACAGATACGCAGTATTTT.

The gene calls are TRBV7-8 and TRBJ2-1, with TRBD2 matching over 8 bases. Germline lookup yields CDR1 SGHVS and CDR2 FQNEAQ. The CDR3 contains 19 residues. Trimming took 5 bases from V and 0 from J; bases not matched to a gene: 15. CDR3 sequence: CASSPRGGSGKYSYNEQFF. Here the CDR3 DNA reads TGTGCCAGCAGCCCCAGAGGGGGTAGCGGGAAGTACTCCTACAATGAGCAGTTCTTC.

This clonotype appeared a few times. The chain recombines TRBV5-6 with TRBJ1-5; tentative D call: TRBD1 (5 bases). The CDR3 spans 15 residues. The germline V gene has CDR1 SGHDT and CDR2 YYEEEE. V shed 0 bases and J shed 7 bases, with 14 bases lying between them. For the CDR3, the DNA is TGTGCCAGCAGCTTGGACGGACCTCAGGGACAGCCCCAGCATTTT. Amino acids: CASSLDGPQGQPQHF.

This clonotype occurred a few times. This sequence joins TRBV14 and TRBJ1-3; a possible D gene is TRBD1 (6 bases). The CDR3 is made up of 15 amino acids. CDR1 is SGHDN, CDR2 FVKESK, per germline. The germline V and J ends were trimmed by 7 bases and 0 bases, with 13 bases remaining between them. The CDR3 sequence is CASTSGGHSGNTIYF. As DNA, the CDR3 is TGTGCCAGCACTTCCGGGGGCCACTCTGGAAACACCATATATTTT.